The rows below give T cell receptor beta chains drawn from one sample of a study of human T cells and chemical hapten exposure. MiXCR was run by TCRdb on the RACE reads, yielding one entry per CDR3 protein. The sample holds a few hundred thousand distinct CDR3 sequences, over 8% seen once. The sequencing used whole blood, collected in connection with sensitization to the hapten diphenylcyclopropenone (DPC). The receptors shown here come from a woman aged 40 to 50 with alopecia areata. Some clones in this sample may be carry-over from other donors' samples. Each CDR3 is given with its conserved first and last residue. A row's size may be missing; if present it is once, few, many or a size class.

cdr3_aa: CASRRSGATYNEQFF
v_call: TRBV28
clone_size: few
j_call: TRBJ2-1

cdr3_aa: CASSRGGAKNIQYF
v_call: TRBV28
clone_size: few
j_call: TRBJ2-4

cdr3_aa: CASSFPRGTLPGADTQYF
v_call: TRBV7-8
clone_size: many
j_call: TRBJ2-3

cdr3_aa: CASSVGSGYEQYF
v_call: TRBV12-3/TRBV12-4
clone_size: .
j_call: TRBJ2-7

cdr3_aa: CAIRRQAEQFF
v_call: TRBV10-3
clone_size: .
j_call: TRBJ2-1

cdr3_aa: CASSLNRGDEQYF
v_call: TRBV28
clone_size: many
j_call: TRBJ2-7

cdr3_aa: CASSWTGMYEQYF
v_call: TRBV7-9
clone_size: few
j_call: TRBJ2-7

cdr3_aa: CASSQLADNSYEQYF
v_call: TRBV5-1
clone_size: .
j_call: TRBJ2-7

cdr3_aa: CASSSQGGGNQPQHF
v_call: TRBV7-9
clone_size: many
j_call: TRBJ1-5

cdr3_aa: CASSISGEQFF
v_call: TRBV5-1
clone_size: .
j_call: TRBJ2-1

cdr3_aa: CSARKGDRQPQHF
v_call: TRBV20-1
clone_size: many
j_call: TRBJ1-5

cdr3_aa: CASSPKGAGEGRPEAFF
v_call: TRBV4-2
clone_size: many
j_call: TRBJ1-1